This T cell receptor beta chain was sequenced for a study of graft-versus-host responses after intestinal transplantation. Overall study: After anti-thymocyte globulin induction, recipients took tacrolimus and steroids for three to four years.

V shed 6 bases and J shed 3 bases, with 8 bases lying between them. Germline V gene data show CDR1 as SNHLY and CDR2 as FYNNEI. CDR3 length: 13 amino acids. Some clones are missing from TCRdb's copy, which holds only in-frame ones; the method was immunoSEQ multiplex PCR. The sample holds 80,000 to 95,000 clones, 88% seen once. Comment on this clone: As yet, its antigen is unknown.

The material was unstimulated CD4+ T cells sorted from spleen or lymph node cells, obtained before transplant. The clonotype was recovered from a human donor who was the organ donor for an intestinal transplant. The chain links TRBV2 to TRBJ2-2; D not resolved. The CDR3 here is CASSYLYTGELFF. The CDR3 DNA reads as TGTGCCAGCAGCTACCTATACACCGGGGAGCTGTTTTTT.